This T cell receptor beta chain was documented in a study of persistence of HIV-infected CD4 T cells. The libraries were made with immunoSEQ version 4 in survey mode. Measured with immunoSEQ multiplex PCR; TCRdb has only the in-frame clones, and not every one. The top ten clones hold about 0.78% of a sample with 30,000 or so clones, around 82% of them seen once. Worth noting for this clone: Its target is not known.

This CDR3 is 15 amino acids long. Trimming took 0 bases from V and 2 from J, leaving 9 bases between them. Germline V gives CDR1 SGHRS, CDR2 YFSETQ. Lysates of CMV-infected fibroblasts at roughly 10 ug/mL stimulated these cells. Memory cells lacking CD40L and CD69 with high CD45RO were sorted. The V gene is TRBV5-1, the J gene TRBJ1-5; D gene ambiguous. This receptor was identified in an adult man with HIV who was CMV-seropositive. The input for sequencing was CD4+ T cells sorted from PBMCs after roughly 18-hour stimulation, taken from a patient who received antiretroviral therapy. CDR3 nucleotide sequence: TGCGCCAGCAGCTTGGGAGGGATTGGCAATCAGCCCCAGCATTTT. Its protein product is CASSLGGIGNQPQHF. Looking up the rest from reference TRBV5-1 and TRBJ1-5 gives the full variable domain: KAGVTQTPRYLIKTRGQQVTLSCSPISGHRSVSWYQQTPGQGLQFLFEYFSETQRNKGNFPGRFSGRQFSNSRSEMNVSTLELGDSALYLCASSLGGIGNQPQHFGDGTRLSIL.